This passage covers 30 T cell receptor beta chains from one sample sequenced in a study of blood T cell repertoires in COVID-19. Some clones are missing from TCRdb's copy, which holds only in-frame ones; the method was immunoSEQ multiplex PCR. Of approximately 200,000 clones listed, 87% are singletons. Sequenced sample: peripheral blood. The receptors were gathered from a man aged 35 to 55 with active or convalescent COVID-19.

CDR3 amino acids: CASSFLTDSNYGYTF. CDR3 DNA: TGTGCCAGCAGTTTTCTCACTGACAGTAACTATGGCTACACCTTC. The chain uses TRBV7-9 and TRBJ1-2; D may be TRBD1 (5 bases). The CDR3 length is 15 residues. Trimming stripped 6 bases from V and 1 base from J, with 15 bases between. Germline V gives CDR1 SEHNR, CDR2 FQNEAQ (reference sequence). Full variable domain (outside the CDR3, taken from reference TRBV7-9 and TRBJ1-2): DTGVSQNPRHKITKRGQNVTFRCDPISEHNRLYWYRQTLGQGPEFLTYFQNEAQLEKSRLLSDRFSAERPKGSFSTLEIQRTEQGDSAMYLCASSFLTDSNYGYTFGSGTRLTVV.

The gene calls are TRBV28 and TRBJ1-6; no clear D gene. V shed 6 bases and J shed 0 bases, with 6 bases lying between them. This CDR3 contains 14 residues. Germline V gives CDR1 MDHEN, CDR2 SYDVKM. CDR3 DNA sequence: TGTGCCAGCAGCTCTAACTCCTATAATTCACCCCTCCACTTT. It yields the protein CASSSNSYNSPLHF.

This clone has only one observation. The CDR3 spells CASRLTGGPGVDTQYF. DNA of the CDR3: TGTGCCAGCAGGCTCACGGGAGGGCCCGGGGTGGATACGCAGTATTTT. The chain joins TRBV2 to TRBJ2-3; 8 bases agree with TRBD2. Germline CDR1 is SNHLY and CDR2 is FYNNEI. V dropped 6 bases and J dropped 6; count of bases not matched to a gene: 14. The CDR3 contains 16 residues.

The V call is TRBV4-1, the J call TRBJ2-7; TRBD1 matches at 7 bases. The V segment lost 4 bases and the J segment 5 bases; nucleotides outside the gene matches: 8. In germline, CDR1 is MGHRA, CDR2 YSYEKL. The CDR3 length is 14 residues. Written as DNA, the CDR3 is TGCGCCAGCAGCCTCAACAGGGGAAGCCACGAGCAGTACTTC. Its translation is CASSLNRGSHEQYF.

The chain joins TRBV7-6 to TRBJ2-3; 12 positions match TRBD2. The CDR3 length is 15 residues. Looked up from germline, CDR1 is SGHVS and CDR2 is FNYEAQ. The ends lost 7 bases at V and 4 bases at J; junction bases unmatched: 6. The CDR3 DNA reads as TGTGCCAGCACAAAGACTAGCGGGAGTGCAGATACGCAGTATTTT. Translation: CASTKTSGSADTQYF. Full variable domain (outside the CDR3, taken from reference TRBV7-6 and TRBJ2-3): GAGVSQSPRYKVTKRGQDVALRCDPISGHVSLYWYRQALGQGPEFLTYFNYEAQQDKSGLPNDRFSAERPEGSISTLTIQRTEQRDSAMYRCASTKTSGSADTQYFGPGTRLTVL.

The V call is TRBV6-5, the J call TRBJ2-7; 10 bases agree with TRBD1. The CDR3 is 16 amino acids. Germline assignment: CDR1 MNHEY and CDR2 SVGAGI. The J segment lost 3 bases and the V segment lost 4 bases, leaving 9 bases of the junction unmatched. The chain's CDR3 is CASSSLGTGEDYEQYF. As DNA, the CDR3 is TGTGCCAGCAGTTCACTCGGGACAGGGGAAGACTACGAGCAGTACTTC.

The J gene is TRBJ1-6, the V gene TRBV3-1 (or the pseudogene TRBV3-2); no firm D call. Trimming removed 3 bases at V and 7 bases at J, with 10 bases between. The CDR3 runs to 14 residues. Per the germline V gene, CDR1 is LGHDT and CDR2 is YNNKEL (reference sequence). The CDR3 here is CASSQSRGNSPLHF. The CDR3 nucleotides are TGTGCCAGCAGCCAGTCGCGGGGAAATTCACCCCTCCACTTT.

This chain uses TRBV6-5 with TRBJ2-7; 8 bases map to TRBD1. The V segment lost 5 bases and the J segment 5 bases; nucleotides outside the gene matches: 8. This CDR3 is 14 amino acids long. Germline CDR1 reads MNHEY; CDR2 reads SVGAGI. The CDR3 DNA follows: TGTGCCAGCAGTATTCGCAGGGGGCTCAACGAGCAGTACTTC. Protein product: CASSIRRGLNEQYF.

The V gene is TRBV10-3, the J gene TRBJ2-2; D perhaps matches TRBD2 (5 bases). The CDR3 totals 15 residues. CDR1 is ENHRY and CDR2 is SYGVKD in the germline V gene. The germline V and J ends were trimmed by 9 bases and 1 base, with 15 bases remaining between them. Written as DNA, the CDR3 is TGTGCCATGAGCCGGGCGGGCTTGAACACCGGGGAGCTGTTTTTT. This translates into CAMSRAGLNTGELFF.

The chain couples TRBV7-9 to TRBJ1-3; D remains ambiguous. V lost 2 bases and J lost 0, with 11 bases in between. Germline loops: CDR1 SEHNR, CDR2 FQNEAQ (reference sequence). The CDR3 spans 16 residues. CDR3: CASSLSGVSSGNTIYF. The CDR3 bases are TGTGCCAGCAGCTTAAGCGGGGTTAGCTCTGGAAACACCATATATTTT. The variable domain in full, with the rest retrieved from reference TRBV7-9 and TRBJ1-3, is DTGVSQNPRHKITKRGQNVTFRCDPISEHNRLYWYRQTLGQGPEFLTYFQNEAQLEKSRLLSDRFSAERPKGSFSTLEIQRTEQGDSAMYLCASSLSGVSSGNTIYFGEGSWLTVV.

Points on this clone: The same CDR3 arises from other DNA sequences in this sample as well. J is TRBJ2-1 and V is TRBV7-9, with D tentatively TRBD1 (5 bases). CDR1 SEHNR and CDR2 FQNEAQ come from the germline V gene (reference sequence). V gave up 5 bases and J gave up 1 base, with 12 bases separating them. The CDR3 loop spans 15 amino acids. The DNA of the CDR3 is TGTGCCAGCAGCCCAGCAGGGTCTTCCTACAATGAGCAGTTCTTC. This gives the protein CASSPAGSSYNEQFF.

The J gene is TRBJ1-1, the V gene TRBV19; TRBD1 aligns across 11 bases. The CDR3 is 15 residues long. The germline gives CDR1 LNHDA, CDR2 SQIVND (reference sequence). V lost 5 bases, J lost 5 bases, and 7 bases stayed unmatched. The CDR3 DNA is TGTGCCAGTAGTTGGACAGGGGGCGCGAAGACTGAAGCTTTCTTT. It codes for CASSWTGGAKTEAFF. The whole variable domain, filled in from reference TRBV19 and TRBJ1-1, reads DGGITQSPKYLFRKEGQNVTLSCEQNLNHDAMYWYRQDPGQGLRLIYYSQIVNDFQKGDIAEGYSVSREKKESFPLTVTSAQKNPTAFYLCASSWTGGAKTEAFFGQGTRLTVV.

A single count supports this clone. The CDR3 DNA follows: TGTGCCAGCAGCGGCGGACTAGCGGGGGGAGGAACGCAGTATTTT. It specifies CASSGGLAGGGTQYF. The V and J genes are TRBV9 and TRBJ2-3; 14 nucleotides agree with TRBD2. This CDR3 contains 15 residues. The V gene's germline CDR1 is SGDLS and CDR2 YYNGEE. J was trimmed by 9 bases and V by 3 bases; bases with no gene match: 6.

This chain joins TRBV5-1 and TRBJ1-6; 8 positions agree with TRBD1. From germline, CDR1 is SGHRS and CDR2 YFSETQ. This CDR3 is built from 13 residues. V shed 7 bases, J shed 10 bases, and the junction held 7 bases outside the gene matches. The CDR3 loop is CASSDRVRSPLHF. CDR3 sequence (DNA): TGCGCCAGCTCGGACAGGGTCCGATCACCCCTCCACTTT.

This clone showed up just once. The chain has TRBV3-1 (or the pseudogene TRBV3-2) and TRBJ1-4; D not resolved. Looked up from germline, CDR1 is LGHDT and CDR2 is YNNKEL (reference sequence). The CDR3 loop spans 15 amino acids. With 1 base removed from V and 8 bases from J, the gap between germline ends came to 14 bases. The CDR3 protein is CASSQVGGFGEKLFF. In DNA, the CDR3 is TGTGCCAGCAGCCAAGTGGGAGGGTTTGGCGAAAAACTGTTTTTT.

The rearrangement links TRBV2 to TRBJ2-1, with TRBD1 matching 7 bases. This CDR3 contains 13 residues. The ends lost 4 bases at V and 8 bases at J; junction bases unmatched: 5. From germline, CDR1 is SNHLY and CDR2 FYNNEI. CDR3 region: CASSAHRGHEQFF. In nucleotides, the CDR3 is TGTGCCAGCAGTGCACACAGGGGCCATGAGCAGTTCTTC.

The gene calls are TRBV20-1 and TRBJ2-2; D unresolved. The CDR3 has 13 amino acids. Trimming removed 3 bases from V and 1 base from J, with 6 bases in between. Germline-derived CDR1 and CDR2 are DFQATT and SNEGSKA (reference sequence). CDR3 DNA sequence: TGCAGTGCTAGTGGCGGGAACACCGGGGAGCTGTTTTTT. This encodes CSASGGNTGELFF.

The DNA of the CDR3 is TGCGCCAGCAGCCAAGCTTGGACAGGGGAGTATTCACCCCTCCACTTT. It yields the protein CASSQAWTGEYSPLHF. This chain links TRBV4-1 with TRBJ1-6; TRBD1 matches 9 bases. Germline CDR1 reads MGHRA; CDR2 reads YSYEKL. Germline trimming cut 1 base from V and 8 bases from J; bases unmatched to any gene: 6. CDR3 length: 16 amino acids.

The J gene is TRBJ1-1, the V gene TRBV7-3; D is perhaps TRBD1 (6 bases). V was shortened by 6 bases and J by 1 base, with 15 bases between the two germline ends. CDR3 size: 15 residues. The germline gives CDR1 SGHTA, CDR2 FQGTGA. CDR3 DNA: TGTGCCAGCAGTCTCGGGGGGACACCGAACACTGAAGCTTTCTTT. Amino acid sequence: CASSLGGTPNTEAFF. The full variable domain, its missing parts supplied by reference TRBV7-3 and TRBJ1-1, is GAGVSQTPSNKVTEKGKYVELRCDPISGHTALYWYRQSLGQGPEFLIYFQGTGAADDSGLPNDRFFAVRPEGSVSTLKIQRTERGDSAVYLCASSLGGTPNTEAFFGQGTRLTVV.

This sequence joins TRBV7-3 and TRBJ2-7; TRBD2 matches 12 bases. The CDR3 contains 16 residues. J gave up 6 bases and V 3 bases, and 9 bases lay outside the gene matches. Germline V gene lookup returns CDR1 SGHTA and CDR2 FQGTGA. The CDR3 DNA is TGTGCCAGCAGCTTCCTAGCGGGAGGGACTCCGGGCGAGCAGTACTTC. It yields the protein CASSFLAGGTPGEQYF.

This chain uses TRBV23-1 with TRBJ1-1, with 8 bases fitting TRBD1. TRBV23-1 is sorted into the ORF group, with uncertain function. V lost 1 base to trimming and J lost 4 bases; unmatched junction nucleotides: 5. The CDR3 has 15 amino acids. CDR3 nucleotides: TGCGCCAGCAGTCAATTCAGGGGGCAAGGCACTGAAGCTTTCTTT. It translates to CASSQFRGQGTEAFF.

DNA of the CDR3: TGTGCCACCAGTGACTCCCGTCTCGACAGGGGACGATTTGGGGTCAGTGAAGCTTTCTTT. Translation gives CATSDSRLDRGRFGVSEAFF. The chain links TRBV24-1 to TRBJ1-1; 8 positions match TRBD1. This CDR3 has 20 amino acids. Germline CDR1 KGHDR, CDR2 SFDVKD. The junction had 25 bases not matched to a gene; V was cut back by 4 bases and J by 7 bases.

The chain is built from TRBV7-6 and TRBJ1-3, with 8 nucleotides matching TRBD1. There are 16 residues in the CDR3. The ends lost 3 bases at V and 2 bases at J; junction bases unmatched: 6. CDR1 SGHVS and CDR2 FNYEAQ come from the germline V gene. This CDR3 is CASSFSETGAGNTIYF. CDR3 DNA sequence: TGTGCCAGCAGCTTTTCAGAGACAGGGGCTGGAAACACCATATATTTT. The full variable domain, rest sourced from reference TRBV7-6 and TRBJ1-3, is GAGVSQSPRYKVTKRGQDVALRCDPISGHVSLYWYRQALGQGPEFLTYFNYEAQQDKSGLPNDRFSAERPEGSISTLTIQRTEQRDSAMYRCASSFSETGAGNTIYFGEGSWLTVV.

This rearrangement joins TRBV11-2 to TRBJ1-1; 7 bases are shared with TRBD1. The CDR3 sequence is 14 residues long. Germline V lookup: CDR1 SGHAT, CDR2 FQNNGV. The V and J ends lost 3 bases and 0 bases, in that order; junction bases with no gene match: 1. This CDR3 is CASSLGQLNTEAFF. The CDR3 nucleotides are TGTGCCAGCAGCTTGGGACAGCTGAACACTGAAGCTTTCTTT.

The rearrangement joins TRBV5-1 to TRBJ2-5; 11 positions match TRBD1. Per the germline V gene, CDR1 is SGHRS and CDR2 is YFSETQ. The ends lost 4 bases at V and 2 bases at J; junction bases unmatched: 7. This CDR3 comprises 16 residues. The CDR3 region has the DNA TGCGCCAGCAGCCCCCGGACAGGGGGCAGGCAAGAGACCCAGTACTTC. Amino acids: CASSPRTGGRQETQYF.

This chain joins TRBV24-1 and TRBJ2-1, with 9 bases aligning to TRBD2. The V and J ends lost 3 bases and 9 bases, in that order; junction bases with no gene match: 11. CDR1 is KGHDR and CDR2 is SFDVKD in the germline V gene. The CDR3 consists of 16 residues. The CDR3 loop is CATSDPLGGGASEQFF. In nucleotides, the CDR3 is TGTGCCACCAGTGATCCCCTAGGCGGGGGGGCAAGTGAGCAGTTCTTC.

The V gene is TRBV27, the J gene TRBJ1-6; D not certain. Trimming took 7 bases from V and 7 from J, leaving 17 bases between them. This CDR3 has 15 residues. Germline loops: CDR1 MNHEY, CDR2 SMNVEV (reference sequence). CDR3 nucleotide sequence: TGTGCCAGCACCCTAGATGGAGGACTGAATTCACCCCTCCACTTT. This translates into CASTLDGGLNSPLHF.

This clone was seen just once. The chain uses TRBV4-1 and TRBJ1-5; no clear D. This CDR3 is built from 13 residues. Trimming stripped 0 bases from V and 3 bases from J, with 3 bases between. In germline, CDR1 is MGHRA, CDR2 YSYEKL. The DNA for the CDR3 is TGCGCCAGCAGCCAAGAATACAATCAGCCCCAGCATTTT. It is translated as CASSQEYNQPQHF.

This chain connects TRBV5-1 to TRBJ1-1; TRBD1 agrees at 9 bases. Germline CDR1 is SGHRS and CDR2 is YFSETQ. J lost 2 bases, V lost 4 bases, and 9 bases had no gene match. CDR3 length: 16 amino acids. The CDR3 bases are TGCGCCAGCAGCGGGTTGGGGGGACAGGGAAACACTGAAGCTTTCTTT. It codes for CASSGLGGQGNTEAFF.

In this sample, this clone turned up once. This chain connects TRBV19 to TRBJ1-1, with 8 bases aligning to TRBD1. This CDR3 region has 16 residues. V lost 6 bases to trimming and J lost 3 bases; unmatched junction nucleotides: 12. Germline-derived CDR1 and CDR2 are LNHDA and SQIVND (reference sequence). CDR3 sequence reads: CASRLQGVGVDTEAFF. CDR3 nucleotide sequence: TGTGCCAGTAGGCTACAGGGGGTAGGCGTCGACACTGAAGCTTTCTTT.